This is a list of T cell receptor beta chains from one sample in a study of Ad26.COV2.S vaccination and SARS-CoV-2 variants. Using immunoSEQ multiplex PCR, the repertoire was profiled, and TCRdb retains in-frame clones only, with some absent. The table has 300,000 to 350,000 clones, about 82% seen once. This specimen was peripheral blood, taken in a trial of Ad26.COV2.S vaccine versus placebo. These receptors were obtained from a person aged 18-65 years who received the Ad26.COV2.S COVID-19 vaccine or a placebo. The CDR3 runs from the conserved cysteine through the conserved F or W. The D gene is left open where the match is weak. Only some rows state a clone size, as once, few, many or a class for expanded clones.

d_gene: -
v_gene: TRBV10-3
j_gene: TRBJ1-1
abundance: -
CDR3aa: CAIAKGENTEAFF
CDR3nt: TGTGCCATCGCCAAGGGGGAAAACACTGAAGCTTTCTTT

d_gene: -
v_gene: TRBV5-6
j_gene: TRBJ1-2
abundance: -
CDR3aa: CASSFQWADYGYTF
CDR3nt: TGTGCCAGCAGCTTTCAGTGGGCAGACTATGGCTACACCTTC

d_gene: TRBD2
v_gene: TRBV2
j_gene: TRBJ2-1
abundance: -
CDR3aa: CASRVTSPLTEQFF
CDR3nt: TGTGCCAGCAGAGTGACTAGCCCATTAACTGAGCAGTTCTTC

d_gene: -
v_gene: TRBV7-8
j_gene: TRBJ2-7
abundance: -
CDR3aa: CASSPQPAVYEQYF
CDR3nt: TGTGCCAGCAGCCCCCAGCCGGCCGTCTACGAGCAGTACTTC

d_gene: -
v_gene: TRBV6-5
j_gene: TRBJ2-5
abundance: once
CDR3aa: CASKASQETQYF
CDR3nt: TGTGCCAGCAAGGCTAGTCAAGAGACCCAGTACTTC

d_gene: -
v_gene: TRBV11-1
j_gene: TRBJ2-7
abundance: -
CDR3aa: CASSKFGAGYEQYF
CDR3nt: TGTGCCAGCAGCAAATTTGGGGCCGGATACGAGCAGTACTTC

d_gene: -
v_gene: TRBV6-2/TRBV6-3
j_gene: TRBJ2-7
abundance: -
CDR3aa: CASSYAPSYEQYF
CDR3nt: TGTGCCAGCAGTTACGCCCCTTCCTACGAGCAGTACTTC

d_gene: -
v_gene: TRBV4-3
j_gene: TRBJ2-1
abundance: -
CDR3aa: CASSQATTRNEQFF
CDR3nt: TGCGCCAGCAGCCAAGCCACGACTCGTAATGAGCAGTTCTTC

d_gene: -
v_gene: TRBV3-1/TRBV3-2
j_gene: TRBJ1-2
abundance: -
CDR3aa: CASSQPGRSNYGYTF
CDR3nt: TGTGCCAGCAGCCAACCGGGACGGAGTAACTATGGCTACACCTTC

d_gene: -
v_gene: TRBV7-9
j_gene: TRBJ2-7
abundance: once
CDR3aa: CASSLGRTYEQYF
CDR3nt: TGTGCCAGCAGCTTGGGCCGAACCTACGAGCAGTACTTC

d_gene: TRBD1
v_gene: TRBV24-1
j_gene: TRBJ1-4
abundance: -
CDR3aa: CATSSTLRDRDNEKLFF
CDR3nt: TGTGCCACCAGTTCAACCCTCCGGGACAGGGATAATGAAAAACTGTTTTTT

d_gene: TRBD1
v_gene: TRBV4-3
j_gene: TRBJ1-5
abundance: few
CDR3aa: CASSQTGANNQPQHF
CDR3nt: TGCGCCAGCAGCCAGACAGGGGCGAACAATCAGCCCCAGCATTTT

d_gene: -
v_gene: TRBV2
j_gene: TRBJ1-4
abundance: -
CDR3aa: CASSGRVNEKLFF
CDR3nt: TGTGCCAGCAGTGGCCGAGTTAATGAAAAACTGTTTTTT

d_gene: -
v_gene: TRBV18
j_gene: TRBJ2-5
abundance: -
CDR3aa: CASSGQEAWKTQYF
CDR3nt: TGTGCCAGCTCAGGCCAGGAGGCGTGGAAGACCCAGTACTTC

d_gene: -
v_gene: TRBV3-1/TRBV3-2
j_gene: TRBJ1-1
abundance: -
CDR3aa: CASSQEGKGREVAFF
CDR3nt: TGTGCCAGCAGCCAAGAAGGAAAGGGACGAGAGGTAGCTTTCTTT

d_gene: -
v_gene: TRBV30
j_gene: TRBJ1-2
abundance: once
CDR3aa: CAWSRGTNYGYTF
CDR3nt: TGTGCCTGGAGTCGAGGTACTAACTATGGCTACACCTTC

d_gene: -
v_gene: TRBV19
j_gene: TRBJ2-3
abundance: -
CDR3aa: CASSISGVATDTQYF
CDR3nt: TGTGCCAGTAGTATTTCAGGGGTAGCCACAGATACGCAGTATTTT

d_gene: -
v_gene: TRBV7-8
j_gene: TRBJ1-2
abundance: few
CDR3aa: CASSLARGGGYTF
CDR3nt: TGTGCCAGCAGCTTAGCCCGGGGTGGTGGCTACACCTTC

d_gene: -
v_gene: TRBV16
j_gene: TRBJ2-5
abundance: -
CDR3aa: CASSPLGREETQYF
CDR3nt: TGTGCCAGCAGCCCCCTTGGAAGGGAAGAGACCCAGTACTTC

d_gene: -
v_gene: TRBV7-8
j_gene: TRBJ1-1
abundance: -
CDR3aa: CASSLARGLYTEAFF
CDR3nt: TGTGCCAGCAGCTTAGCGCGCGGGTTGTACACTGAAGCTTTCTTT

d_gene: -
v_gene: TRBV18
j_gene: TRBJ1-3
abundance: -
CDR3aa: CASSPVTDSFSGNTIYF
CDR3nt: TGTGCCAGCTCACCGGTTACAGACTCTTTCTCTGGAAACACCATATATTTT

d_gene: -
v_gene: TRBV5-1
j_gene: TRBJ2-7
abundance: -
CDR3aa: CASSLEGGPYEQYF
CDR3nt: TGCGCCAGCAGCTTGGAGGGCGGACCCTACGAGCAGTACTTC

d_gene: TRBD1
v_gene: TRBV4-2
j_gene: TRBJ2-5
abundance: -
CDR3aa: CASAKQGFGETQYF
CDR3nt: TGTGCCAGCGCTAAACAGGGGTTCGGTGAGACCCAGTACTTC

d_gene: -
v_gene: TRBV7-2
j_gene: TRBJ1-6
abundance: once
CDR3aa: CASSLVTDYNSPLHF
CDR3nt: TGTGCCAGCAGCTTAGTAACCGATTATAATTCACCCCTCCACTTT

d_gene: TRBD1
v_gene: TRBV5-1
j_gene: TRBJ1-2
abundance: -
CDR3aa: CASSFLTGGSGYTF
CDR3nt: TGCGCCAGCAGTTTCCTTACAGGGGGCAGTGGCTACACCTTC

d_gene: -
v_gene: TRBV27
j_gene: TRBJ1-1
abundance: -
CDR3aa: CASSLRAPPEAFF
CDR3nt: TGTGCCAGCAGTTTACGAGCGCCTCCCGAAGCTTTCTTT

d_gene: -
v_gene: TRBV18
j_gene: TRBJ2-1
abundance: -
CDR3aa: CASSPGGVGISEQFF
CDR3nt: TGTGCCAGCTCACCGGGGGGCGTGGGGATCTCTGAGCAGTTCTTC

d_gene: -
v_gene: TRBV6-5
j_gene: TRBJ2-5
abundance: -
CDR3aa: CASSLGQSQGTQYF
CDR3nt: TGTGCCAGCAGCCTCGGACAGTCTCAGGGGACCCAGTACTTC

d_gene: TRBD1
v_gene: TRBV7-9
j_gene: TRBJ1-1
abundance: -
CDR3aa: CASSLLGGTGEAFF
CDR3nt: TGTGCCAGCAGCTTATTAGGGGGGACAGGTGAAGCTTTCTTT

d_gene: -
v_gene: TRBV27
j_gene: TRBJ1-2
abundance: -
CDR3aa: CASTPRRGEDGYTF
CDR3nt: TGTGCCAGCACTCCTCGAAGGGGAGAAGATGGCTACACCTTC

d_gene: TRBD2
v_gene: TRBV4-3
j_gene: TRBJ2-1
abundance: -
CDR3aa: CASSPAGGYNEQFF
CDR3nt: TGCGCCAGCAGCCCCGCGGGGGGGTACAATGAGCAGTTCTTC

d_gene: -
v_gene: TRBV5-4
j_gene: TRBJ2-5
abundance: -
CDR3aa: CASSRTTQETQYF
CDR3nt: TGTGCCAGCAGCAGGACAACCCAAGAGACCCAGTACTTC

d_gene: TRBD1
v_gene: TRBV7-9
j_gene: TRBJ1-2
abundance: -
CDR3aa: CASSVLGQGENGYTF
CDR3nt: TGTGCCAGCAGCGTTCTCGGACAGGGAGAGAATGGCTACACCTTC

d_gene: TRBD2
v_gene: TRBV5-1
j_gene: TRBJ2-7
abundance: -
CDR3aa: CASRLAVQYEQYF
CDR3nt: TGCGCCAGCAGGCTAGCGGTACAATACGAGCAGTACTTC

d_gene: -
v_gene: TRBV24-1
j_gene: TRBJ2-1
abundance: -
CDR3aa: CATSDSRQINEQFF
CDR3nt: TGTGCCACCAGTGATTCAAGACAGATCAATGAGCAGTTCTTC